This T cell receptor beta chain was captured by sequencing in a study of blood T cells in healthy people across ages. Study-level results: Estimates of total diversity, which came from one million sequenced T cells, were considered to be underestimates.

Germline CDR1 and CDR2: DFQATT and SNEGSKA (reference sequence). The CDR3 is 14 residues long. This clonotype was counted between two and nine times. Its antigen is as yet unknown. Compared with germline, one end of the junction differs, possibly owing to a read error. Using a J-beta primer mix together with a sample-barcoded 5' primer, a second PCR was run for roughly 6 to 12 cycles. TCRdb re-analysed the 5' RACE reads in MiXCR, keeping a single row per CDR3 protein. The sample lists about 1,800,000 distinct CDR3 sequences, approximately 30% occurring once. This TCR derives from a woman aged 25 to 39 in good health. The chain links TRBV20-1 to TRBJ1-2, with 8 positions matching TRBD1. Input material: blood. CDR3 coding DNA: TGCAGCGCTAGATCCACAGGGGGGCCTTATGGCTACACCTTC. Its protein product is CSARSTGGPYGYTF.